This T cell receptor (beta chain) was sequenced for a study of human T cells and chemical hapten exposure. Each CDR3 protein is one row after TCRdb ran MiXCR on the RACE reads. The sample gives approximately 41,000 distinct CDR3 sequences, less than 9% of which show up once; around 1.2% is in the top ten. Time point: pre-sensitization, week 0. Treatment: therapeutic diphenylcyclopropenone sensitization with weekly scalp DPC. Trimming at V came to 2 bases and at J to 7 bases, leaving 4 bases not matched to a gene. The CDR3 runs to 15 residues. Looked up from germline, CDR1 is SGHTA and CDR2 is FQGTGA. The sequences come from whole blood, collected in connection with sensitization to the hapten diphenylcyclopropenone (DPC). The sequence was collected from a woman in her forties or fifties with alopecia areata. Some clones in this sample may be carry-over from other donors' samples. The chain uses TRBV7-3 and TRBJ1-6, with 8 nucleotides matching TRBD1. This chain's CDR3 is CASSLDNRGNSPLHF. CDR3 DNA sequence: TGTGCCAGCAGCTTAGACAACAGGGGGAATTCACCCCTCCACTTT. Based on the CDR3 plus reference TRBV7-3 and TRBJ1-6, the full variable domain is GAGVSQTPSNKVTEKGKYVELRCDPISGHTALYWYRQSLGQGPEFLIYFQGTGAADDSGLPNDRFFAVRPEGSVSTLKIQRTERGDSAVYLCASSLDNRGNSPLHFGNGTRLTVT.